These 9 T cell receptor beta chains share one sample of origin, sequenced in a study of T cells in Graves' hyperthyroidism and ophthalmopathy. Researchers took RNA transcripts and amplified the TCR beta CDR3 regions from them. The HTBI primer set served for first-round RT-PCR of the TCR CDR3. TCRdb re-called the multiplex PCR reads with MiXCR, one entry per CDR3 protein. The sample shows about half a million distinct CDR3 sequences, roughly 16% of them seen only once. Sample: blood. The receptors come from a woman aged 30 to 39 with Graves' ophthalmopathy.

In its sample, this clonotype was seen many times. The chain is built from TRBV28 and TRBJ1-5; 9 nucleotides agree with TRBD1. Trimming took 6 bases from V and 2 from J; bases not matched to a gene: 8. The CDR3 contains 16 residues. The germline V gene has CDR1 MDHEN and CDR2 SYDVKM. The CDR3 coding sequence is TGTGCCAGCAGGGCCTACAGGGGGCGAGGCAATCAGCCCCAGCATTTT. Protein sequence: CASRAYRGRGNQPQHF.

V gene TRBV27 combines with J gene TRBJ1-6; TRBD1 matches at 7 bases. Germline CDR1 reads MNHEY; CDR2 reads SMNVEV (reference sequence). CDR3 length equals 13 residues. J was trimmed by 5 bases and V by 10 bases; bases with no gene match: 5. The CDR3 region has the DNA TGTGCCACCCGGACAGGCCATAATTCACCCCTCCACTTT. The encoded protein is CATRTGHNSPLHF.

This clonotype was observed a handful of times. A read error may produce the germline difference seen at one junction end. V gene TRBV12-5 combines with J gene TRBJ1-1, with D unresolved. There are 15 residues in the CDR3. CDR1 LGHNT and CDR2 FRNRAP come from the germline V gene. In DNA form, the CDR3 reads TGTGCTAGTGGTTTTTCCCCAGGAACTAACACTGGAGCTTTCTTT. This translates into CASGFSPGTNTGAFF.

This clonotype was observed at least ten times. V usage is TRBV3-1 and J usage is TRBJ2-7, with 10 bases fitting TRBD1. From germline, CDR1 is LGHDT and CDR2 YNNKEL (reference sequence). V trimming: 1 base; J trimming: 7 bases; junction bases outside the gene matches: 10. The CDR3 covers 16 residues. Here the CDR3 DNA reads TGTGCCAGCAGCCAAGTATCGACAGGGGGCCTTAGGGAGCAGTACTTC. It specifies CASSQVSTGGLREQYF.

This clonotype was observed at least ten times. The genes are TRBV28 and TRBJ2-5, with 7 bases lining up with TRBD2. With 6 bases clipped from V and 5 bases from J, the junction kept 15 bases outside the gene matches. CDR1 is MDHEN, CDR2 SYDVKM, per germline. CDR3 length equals 16 residues. CDR3 coding DNA: TGTGCCAGCAGCCCCCTATCAGCGGGATTGGGGGAGACCCAGTACTTC. Translation: CASSPLSAGLGETQYF. The full variable domain, rest sourced from reference TRBV28 and TRBJ2-5, is DVKVTQSSRYLVKRTGEKVFLECVQDMDHENMFWYRQDPGLGLRLIYFSYDVKMKEKGDIPEGYSVSREKKERFSLILESASTNQTSMYLCASSPLSAGLGETQYFGPGTRLLVL.

Concerning this clonotype itself: One end of the junction does not line up with germline, which may come from a read error. The chain is built from TRBV7-2 and TRBJ2-2; 7 bases agree with TRBD2. Per the germline V gene, CDR1 is SGHTA and CDR2 is FQGNSA. The CDR3 sequence is 16 residues long. CDR3 in amino acids: CAGSSYGTINTGELFF. Written as DNA, the CDR3 is TGTGCCGGCAGCTCATACGGGACTATCAACACCGGGGAGCTGTTTTTT.

The genes are TRBV19 and TRBJ2-7; weak D call: TRBD1 (6 bases). Germline assignment: CDR1 LNHDA and CDR2 SQIVND (reference sequence). V was clipped by 5 bases and J by 4 bases, with 21 bases between them. The CDR3 consists of 16 residues. As DNA, the CDR3 is TGTGCCAGTAGTCCGAACAGGGCCCCGGGGAAATACGAGCAGTACTTC. This encodes CASSPNRAPGKYEQYF.

This clonotype showed up just a few times. The V and J genes are TRBV3-1 and TRBJ2-1; the D is unclear. V gave up 4 bases and J gave up 13 bases, with 14 bases separating them. Germline V lookup: CDR1 LGHDT, CDR2 YNNKEL (reference sequence). The CDR3 runs to 12 residues. CDR3 residues: CASSPSGQNQFF. The CDR3 DNA is TGTGCCAGCAGCCCTTCCGGGCAGAACCAGTTCTTC.

At least ten counts were recorded for this clonotype. The genes are TRBV5-6 and TRBJ2-7; D may correspond to TRBD1 or TRBD2 (5 bases each). V lost 4 bases and J lost 2, with 19 bases in between. CDR3 length: 16 amino acids. Germline assignment: CDR1 SGHDT and CDR2 YYEEEE. The chain's CDR3 is CASSASVGVRTYEQYF. As DNA, the CDR3 is TGTGCCAGCAGCGCATCTGTGGGGGTGCGTACCTACGAGCAGTACTTC.